Shown below are 3 T cell receptor beta chains from a single sample sequenced in a study of T cell repertoires in cytomegalovirus infection. TCRdb reprocessed the reads with MiXCR, giving one entry per CDR3 protein. The sample carries hundreds of thousands of distinct CDR3 sequences, under 20% recorded once. Sequences were obtained from PBMCs. These receptors came from a human donor in good health (CMV status not recorded). Some clones in this sample may be carry-over from other donors' samples.

V usage is TRBV3-1 and J usage is TRBJ2-7; possible D gene TRBD1, 6 bases. Looked up from germline, CDR1 is LGHDT and CDR2 is YNNKEL (reference sequence). The CDR3 sequence is 14 residues long. The germline V and J ends were trimmed by 0 bases and 4 bases, with 10 bases remaining between them. This chain's CDR3 is CASSQDAGVYEQYF. For the CDR3, the DNA is TGTGCCAGCAGCCAAGACGCAGGGGTTTACGAGCAGTACTTC.

The V gene is TRBV4-2, the J gene TRBJ2-7; TRBD2 agrees at 8 bases. Germline V lookup: CDR1 LGHNA, CDR2 YNFKEQ. Unmatched junction bases numbered 12, after V lost 0 bases and J lost 2 bases. This CDR3 contains 18 residues. This chain's CDR3 is CASSQDLHTGTRAYEQYF. CDR3 in DNA: TGTGCCAGCAGCCAAGATTTGCACACCGGGACTAGAGCCTACGAGCAGTACTTC.

There are many counts of this clonotype. This sequence joins TRBV28 and TRBJ2-7; D is possibly TRBD2 (5 bases). CDR1 and CDR2 from the germline V gene are MDHEN and SYDVKM. This CDR3 has 15 residues. V gave up 3 bases and J gave up 2 bases, with 14 bases separating them. The CDR3 nucleotides read TGTGCCAGCAGTTTCACGGGGAGAAATACCTACGAGCAGTACTTC. Protein product: CASSFTGRNTYEQYF.